The 10 T cell receptor beta chains below were found in one sample sequenced in a study of PD-1 blockade in mismatch repair-deficient tumors. Produced via immunoSEQ multiplex PCR; TCRdb's table is partial and in-frame only. The sample lists about 120,000 clones, more than 85% occurring once. The sequenced sample was peripheral blood, obtained 44 weeks after starting pembrolizumab. Receptors originate from an adult with mismatch repair-deficient cancer.

The chain combines TRBV11-2 with TRBJ2-4; 9 bases fit TRBD1. This CDR3 contains 14 residues. CDR1 SGHAT and CDR2 FQNNGV come from the germline V gene. V lost 2 bases and J lost 5; bases outside the gene matches: 1. CDR3 protein: CASSLTGGQNIQYF. The CDR3 DNA reads TGTGCCAGCAGCTTAACAGGGGGCCAAAACATTCAGTACTTC.

This chain joins TRBV11-3 and TRBJ2-7, with D tentatively TRBD2 (5 bases). Germline CDR1 and CDR2: SGHNT and YENEEA. The CDR3 runs to 13 residues. The germline V and J ends were trimmed by 6 bases and 3 bases, with 12 bases remaining between them. The CDR3 sequence is CASRPTSYYEQYF. The CDR3 coding sequence is TGTGCCAGCAGACCCACTAGTTACTACGAGCAGTACTTC.

The chain couples TRBV7-9 to TRBJ1-4, with 10 bases fitting TRBD1. Trimming at V came to 1 base and at J to 4 bases, leaving 3 bases not matched to a gene. Germline CDR1 reads SEHNR; CDR2 reads FQNEAQ (reference sequence). The CDR3 covers 16 residues. CDR3 DNA: TGTGCCAGCAGCTTAGTGAGGACAGGGGGTAATGAAAAACTGTTTTTT. Amino acid sequence: CASSLVRTGGNEKLFF.

The chain couples TRBV4-3 to TRBJ2-3, with D possibly TRBD1 on 6 matching bases. V was shortened by 3 bases and J by 0 bases, with 13 bases between the two germline ends. This CDR3 has 16 amino acids. Germline V gene data show CDR1 as LGHNA and CDR2 as YSLEER. CDR3 protein: CASSHLRGASTDTQYF. Written as DNA, the CDR3 is TGCGCCAGCAGCCACCTCAGGGGAGCTAGCACAGATACGCAGTATTTT.

The rearrangement links TRBV13 to TRBJ2-7, with a weak D call TRBD2 (5 bases). With 3 bases removed from V and 4 bases from J, the gap between germline ends came to 13 bases. The CDR3 has 14 residues. The germline gives CDR1 PRHDT, CDR2 FYEKMQ (reference sequence). CDR3 DNA sequence: TGTGCCAGCAGCTTCGGGGTAACCAAGTACGAGCAGTACTTC. Its translation: CASSFGVTKYEQYF.

The chain joins TRBV4-3 to TRBJ2-2; D may match TRBD1 or TRBD2 (5 bases each). Germline CDR1 LGHNA, CDR2 YSLEER. Trimming shortened V by 1 base and J by 4 bases, and 22 bases separated the two germline ends. CDR3 size: 19 residues. CDR3 region: CASSQASGTTQVGTGELFF. The CDR3, as DNA: TGCGCCAGCAGCCAAGCCTCCGGGACGACCCAGGTGGGCACCGGGGAGCTGTTTTTT.

The gene calls are TRBV9 and TRBJ2-5, with 8 positions matching TRBD2. Germline V gene lookup returns CDR1 SGDLS and CDR2 YYNGEE. The CDR3 runs 15 residues. Germline trimming cut 2 bases from V and 5 bases from J; bases unmatched to any gene: 8. CDR3 amino acids: CASSVGTSTTETQYF. For the CDR3, the DNA is TGTGCCAGCAGCGTCGGGACTAGTACGACGGAGACCCAGTACTTC.

This clone was seen just once. The gene calls are TRBV6-5 and TRBJ2-1; 7 nucleotides agree with TRBD2. The J segment lost 6 bases and the V segment lost 7 bases, leaving 3 bases of the junction unmatched. Germline values: CDR1 MNHEY, CDR2 SVGAGI. This CDR3 is 12 amino acids long. This chain's CDR3 is CASTPGGNEQFF. CDR3 coding DNA: TGTGCCAGCACCCCGGGAGGCAATGAGCAGTTCTTC.

The gene calls are TRBV7-2 and TRBJ2-1, with 10 bases that match TRBD2. Germline CDR1 SGHTA, CDR2 FQGNSA. CDR3 length: 17 residues. With 5 bases clipped from V and 9 bases from J, the junction kept 16 bases outside the gene matches. CDR3 sequence reads: CASSIQPLAAGGIEQFF. DNA for the CDR3: TGTGCCAGCAGCATACAACCTCTCGCAGCGGGAGGGATTGAGCAGTTCTTC.

The genes are TRBV7-9 and TRBJ1-2; no clear D. CDR3 length: 13 residues. Germline V lookup: CDR1 SEHNR, CDR2 FQNEAQ (reference sequence). V was pared by 7 bases and J by 8 bases, with 17 bases between. CDR3 sequence: CASTTYLTEGYTF. CDR3 in DNA: TGTGCCAGCACCACATACCTAACGGAAGGCTACACCTTC. The full variable domain, rest sourced from reference TRBV7-9 and TRBJ1-2, is DTGVSQNPRHKITKRGQNVTFRCDPISEHNRLYWYRQTLGQGPEFLTYFQNEAQLEKSRLLSDRFSAERPKGSFSTLEIQRTEQGDSAMYLCASTTYLTEGYTFGSGTRLTVV.